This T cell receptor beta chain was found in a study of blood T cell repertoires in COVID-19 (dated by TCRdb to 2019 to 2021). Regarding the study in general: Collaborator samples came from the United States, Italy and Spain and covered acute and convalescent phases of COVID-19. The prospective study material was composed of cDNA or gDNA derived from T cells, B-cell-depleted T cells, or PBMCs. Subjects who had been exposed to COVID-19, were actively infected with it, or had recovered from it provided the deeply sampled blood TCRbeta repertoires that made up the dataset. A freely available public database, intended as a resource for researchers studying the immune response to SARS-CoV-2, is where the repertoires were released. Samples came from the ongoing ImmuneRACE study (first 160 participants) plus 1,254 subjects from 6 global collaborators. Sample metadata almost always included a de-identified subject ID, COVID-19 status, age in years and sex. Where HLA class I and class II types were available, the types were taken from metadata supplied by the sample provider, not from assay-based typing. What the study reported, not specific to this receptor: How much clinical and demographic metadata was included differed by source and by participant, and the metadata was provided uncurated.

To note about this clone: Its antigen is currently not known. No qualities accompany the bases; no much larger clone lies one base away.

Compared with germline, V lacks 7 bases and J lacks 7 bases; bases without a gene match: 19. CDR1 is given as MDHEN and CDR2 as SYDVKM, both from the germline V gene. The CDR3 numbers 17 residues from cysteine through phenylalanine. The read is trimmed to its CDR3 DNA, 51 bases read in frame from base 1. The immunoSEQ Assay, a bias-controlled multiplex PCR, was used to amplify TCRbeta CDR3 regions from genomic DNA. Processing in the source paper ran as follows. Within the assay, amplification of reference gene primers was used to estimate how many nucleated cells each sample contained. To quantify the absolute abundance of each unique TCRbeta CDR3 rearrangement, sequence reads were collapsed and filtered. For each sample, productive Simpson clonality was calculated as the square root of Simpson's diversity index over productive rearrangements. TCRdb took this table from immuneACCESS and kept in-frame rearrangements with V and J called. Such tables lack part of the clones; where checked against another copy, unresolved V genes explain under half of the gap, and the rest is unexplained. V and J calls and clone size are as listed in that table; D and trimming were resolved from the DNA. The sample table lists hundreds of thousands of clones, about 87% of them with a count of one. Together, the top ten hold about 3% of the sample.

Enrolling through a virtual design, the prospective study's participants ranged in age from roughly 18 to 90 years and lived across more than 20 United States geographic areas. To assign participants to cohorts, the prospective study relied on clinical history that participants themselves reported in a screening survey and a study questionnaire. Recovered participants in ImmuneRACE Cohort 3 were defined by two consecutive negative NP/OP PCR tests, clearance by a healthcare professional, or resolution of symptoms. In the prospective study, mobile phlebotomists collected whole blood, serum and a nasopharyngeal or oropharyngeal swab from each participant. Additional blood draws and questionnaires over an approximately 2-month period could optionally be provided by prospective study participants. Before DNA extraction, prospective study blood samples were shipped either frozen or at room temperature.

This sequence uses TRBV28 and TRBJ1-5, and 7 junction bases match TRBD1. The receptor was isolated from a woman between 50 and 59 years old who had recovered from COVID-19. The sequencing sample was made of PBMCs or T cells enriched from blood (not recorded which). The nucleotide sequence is TGTGCCAGCACCGCACTGGGGACAGTGGGATGGAGGCAGCCCCAGCATTTT. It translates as CASTALGTVGWRQPQHF.